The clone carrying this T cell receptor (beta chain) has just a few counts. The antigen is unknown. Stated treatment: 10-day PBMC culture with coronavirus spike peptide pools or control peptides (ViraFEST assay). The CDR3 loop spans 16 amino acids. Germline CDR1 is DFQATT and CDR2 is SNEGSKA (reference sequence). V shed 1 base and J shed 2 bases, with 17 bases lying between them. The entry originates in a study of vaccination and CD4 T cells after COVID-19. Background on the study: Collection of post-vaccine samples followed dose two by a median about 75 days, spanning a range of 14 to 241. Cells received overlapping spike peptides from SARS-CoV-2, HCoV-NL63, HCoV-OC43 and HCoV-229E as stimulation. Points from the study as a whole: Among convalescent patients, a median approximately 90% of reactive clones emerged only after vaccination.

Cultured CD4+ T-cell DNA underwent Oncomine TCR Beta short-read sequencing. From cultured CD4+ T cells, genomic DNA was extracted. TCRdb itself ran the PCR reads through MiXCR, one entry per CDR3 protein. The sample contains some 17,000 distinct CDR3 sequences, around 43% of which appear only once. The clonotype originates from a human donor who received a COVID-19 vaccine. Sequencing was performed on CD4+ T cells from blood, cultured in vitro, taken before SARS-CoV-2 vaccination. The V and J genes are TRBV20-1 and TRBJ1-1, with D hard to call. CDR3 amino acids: CSARGAPGRRNTEAFF. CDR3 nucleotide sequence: TGCAGTGCTAGAGGTGCTCCAGGACGGCGAAACACTGAAGCTTTCTTT.